This T cell receptor beta chain was obtained from a study of CD8+CD57+ T cells in acquired aplastic anemia. This CDR3 region has 14 residues. Trimming removed 6 bases from V and 4 bases from J; junction bases left unmatched: 3. The germline V gene encodes CDR1 SNHLY and CDR2 FYNNEI. This clonotype appeared many times. For CDR3 and TCR beta VDJ profiling, genomic DNA was the template used. TCRdb used MiXCR to reprocess the reads, holding one entry per CDR3 protein. The sample lists approximately 220,000 distinct CDR3 sequences; about half were seen once. CD8+CD57+ cell expansion had been shown by flow cytometry in patients chosen for sequencing.

The chain carries TRBV2 and TRBJ2-1, with 10 positions matching TRBD1. The TCR was taken from a human donor with aplastic anemia. The specimen was sorted CD4+, CD8+, or CD8+CD57+ T cells (not recorded which) from PBMCs. This CDR3 reads CASSRDRGYNEQFF. DNA of the CDR3: TGTGCCAGCAGCCGGGACAGGGGTTACAATGAGCAGTTCTTC. The entire variable domain, with the rest obtained from reference TRBV2 and TRBJ2-1, is as follows: EPEVTQTPSHQVTQMGQEVILRCVPISNHLYFYWYRQILGQKVEFLVSFYNNEISEKSEIFDDQFSVERPDGSNFTLKIRSTKLEDSAMYFCASSRDRGYNEQFFGPGTRLTVL.